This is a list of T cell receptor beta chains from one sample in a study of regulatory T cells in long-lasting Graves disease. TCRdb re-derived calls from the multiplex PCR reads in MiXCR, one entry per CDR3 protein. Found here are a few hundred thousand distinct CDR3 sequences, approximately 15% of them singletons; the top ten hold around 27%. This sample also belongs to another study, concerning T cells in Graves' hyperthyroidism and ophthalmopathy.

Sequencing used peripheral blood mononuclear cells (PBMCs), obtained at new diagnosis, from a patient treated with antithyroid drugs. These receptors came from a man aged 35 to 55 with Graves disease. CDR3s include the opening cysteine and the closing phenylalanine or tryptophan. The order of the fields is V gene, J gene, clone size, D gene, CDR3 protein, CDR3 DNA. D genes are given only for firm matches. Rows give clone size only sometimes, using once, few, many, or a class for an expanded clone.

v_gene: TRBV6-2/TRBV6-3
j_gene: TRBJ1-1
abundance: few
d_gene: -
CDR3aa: CASSEGGGNTEAFF
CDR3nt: TGTGCCAGCAGTGAAGGGGGGGGAAACACTGAAGCTTTCTTT

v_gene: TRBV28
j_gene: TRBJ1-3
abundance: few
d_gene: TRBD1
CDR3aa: CASRTTGDGNTIYF
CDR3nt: TGTGCCAGCAGGACGACAGGGGACGGAAACACCATATATTTT

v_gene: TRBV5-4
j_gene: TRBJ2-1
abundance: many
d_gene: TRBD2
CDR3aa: CASSLFSGGANEQFF
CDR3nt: TGTGCCAGCAGCTTGTTCAGCGGGGGGGCTAATGAGCAGTTCTTC

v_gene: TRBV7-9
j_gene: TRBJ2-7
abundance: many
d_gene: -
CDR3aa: CASSLGQGIDEQYF
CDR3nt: TGTGCCAGCAGCTTAGGTCAGGGGATCGACGAGCAGTACTTC

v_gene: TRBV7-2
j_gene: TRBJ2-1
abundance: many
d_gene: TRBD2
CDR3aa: CASSEPSRGGSSYNEQFF
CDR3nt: TGTGCCAGCAGCGAACCATCTCGGGGGGGCAGCTCCTACAATGAGCAGTTCTTC

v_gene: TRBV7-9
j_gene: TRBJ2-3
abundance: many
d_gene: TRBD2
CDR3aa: CASSLLGLVGDTQYF
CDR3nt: TGTGCCAGCAGCTTACTGGGACTAGTTGGAGATACGCAGTATTTT

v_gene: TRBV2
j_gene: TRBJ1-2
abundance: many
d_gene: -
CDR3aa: CASSEGARGSGGYTF
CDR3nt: TGTGCCAGCAGTGAAGGGGCGAGGGGCTCGGGTGGCTACACCTTC

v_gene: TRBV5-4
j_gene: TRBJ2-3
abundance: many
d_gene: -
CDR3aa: CASSLSGAGPTDTQYF
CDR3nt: TGTGCCAGCAGCTTGAGTGGGGCCGGACCCACAGATACGCAGTATTTT

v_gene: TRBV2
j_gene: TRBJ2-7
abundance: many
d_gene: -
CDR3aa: CASSEEYEQYF
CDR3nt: TGTGCCAGCAGTGAAGAATACGAGCAGTACTTC

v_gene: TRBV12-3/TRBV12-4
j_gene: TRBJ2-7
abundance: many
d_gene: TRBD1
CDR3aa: CASSTYRGWSYEQYF
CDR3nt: TGTGCCAGCAGTACGTACAGGGGGTGGTCCTACGAGCAGTACTTC

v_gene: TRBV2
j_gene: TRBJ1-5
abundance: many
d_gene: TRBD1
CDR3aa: CASSRDRGQPQHF
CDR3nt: TGTGCCAGCAGCCGGGACAGGGGTCAGCCCCAGCATTTT

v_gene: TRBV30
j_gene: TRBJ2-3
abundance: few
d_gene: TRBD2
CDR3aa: CAWSFSGGGDTQYF
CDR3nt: TGTGCCTGGAGTTTTAGCGGGGGGGGAGATACGCAGTATTTT

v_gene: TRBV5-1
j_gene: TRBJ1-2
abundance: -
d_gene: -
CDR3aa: CASSWAGSGSDGYTF
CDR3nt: TGCGCCAGCTCATGGGCTGGGTCCGGGTCAGATGGCTACACCTTC

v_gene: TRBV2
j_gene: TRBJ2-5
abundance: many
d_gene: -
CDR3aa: CASSDGVASAETQYF
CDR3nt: TGTGCCAGCAGTGATGGGGTAGCCTCGGCAGAGACCCAGTACTTC

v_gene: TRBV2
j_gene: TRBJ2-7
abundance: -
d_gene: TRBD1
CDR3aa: CASSGQGISYEQYF
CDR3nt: TGTGCCAGCAGTGGACAGGGGATTAGCTACGAGCAGTACTTC

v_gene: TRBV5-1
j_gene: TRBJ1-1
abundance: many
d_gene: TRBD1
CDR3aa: CASSKGQPLEAFF
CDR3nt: TGCGCCAGCAGCAAGGGACAGCCACTTGAAGCTTTCTTT

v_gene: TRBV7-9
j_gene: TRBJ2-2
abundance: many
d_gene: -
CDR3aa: CASRPGPVTGELFF
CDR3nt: TGTGCCAGCAGACCAGGGCCCGTCACCGGGGAGCTGTTTTTT

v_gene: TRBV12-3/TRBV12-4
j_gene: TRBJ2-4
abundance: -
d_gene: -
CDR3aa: CASSLRGGDIQYF
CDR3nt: TGTGCCAGCAGTTTGCGGGGTGGGGACATTCAGTACTTC

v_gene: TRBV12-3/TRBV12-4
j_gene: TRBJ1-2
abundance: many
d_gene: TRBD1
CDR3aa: CASSGQGGGGYTF
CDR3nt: TGTGCCAGCAGCGGACAGGGGGGAGGAGGCTACACCTTC

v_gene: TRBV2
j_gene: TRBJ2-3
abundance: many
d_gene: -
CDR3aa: CATASVGALDTQYF
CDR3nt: TGTGCCACCGCGTCGGTGGGGGCATTGGATACGCAGTATTTT

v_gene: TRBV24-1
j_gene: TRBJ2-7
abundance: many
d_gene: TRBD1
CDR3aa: CATSDSDRGVDEQYF
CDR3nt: TGTGCCACCAGTGATTCAGACAGGGGGGTCGACGAGCAGTACTTC

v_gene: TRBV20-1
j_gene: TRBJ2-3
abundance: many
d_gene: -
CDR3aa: CSAEIGGTDTQYF
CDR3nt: TGCAGTGCTGAGATAGGAGGCACAGATACGCAGTATTTT

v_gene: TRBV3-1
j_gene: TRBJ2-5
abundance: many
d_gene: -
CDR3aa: CASSQGPRARETQYF
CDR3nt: TGTGCCAGCAGCCAAGGGCCAAGGGCGCGAGAGACCCAGTACTTC

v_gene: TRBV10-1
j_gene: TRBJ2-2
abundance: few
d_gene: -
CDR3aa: CASSEAGIPGELFF
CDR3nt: TGCGCCAGCAGTGAGGCAGGAATTCCCGGGGAGCTGTTTTTT

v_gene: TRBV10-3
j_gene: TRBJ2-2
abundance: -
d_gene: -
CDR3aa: CAISVWGNTGELFF
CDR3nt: TGTGCCATCAGTGTGTGGGGGAACACCGGGGAGCTGTTTTTT

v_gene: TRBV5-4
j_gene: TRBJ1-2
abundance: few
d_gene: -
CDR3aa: CASSLGRAVGNYGYAF
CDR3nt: TGTGCCAGCAGCTTGGGCAGGGCGGTAGGAAACTATGGCTACGCCTTC

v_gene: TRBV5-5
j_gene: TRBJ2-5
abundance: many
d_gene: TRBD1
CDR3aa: CASGPQGTQETQYF
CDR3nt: TGTGCCAGCGGACCACAGGGGACACAAGAGACCCAGTACTTC